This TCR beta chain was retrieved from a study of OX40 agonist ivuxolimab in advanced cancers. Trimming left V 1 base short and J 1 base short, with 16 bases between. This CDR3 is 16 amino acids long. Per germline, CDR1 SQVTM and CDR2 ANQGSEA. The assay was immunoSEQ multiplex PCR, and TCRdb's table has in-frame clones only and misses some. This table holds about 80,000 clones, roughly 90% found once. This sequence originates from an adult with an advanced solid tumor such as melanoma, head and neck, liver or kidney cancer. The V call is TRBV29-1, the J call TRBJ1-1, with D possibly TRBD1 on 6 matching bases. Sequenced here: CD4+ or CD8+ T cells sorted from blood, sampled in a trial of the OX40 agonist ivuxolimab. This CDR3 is CSVEGGWGHTNTEAFF. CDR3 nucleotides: TGCAGCGTTGAAGGGGGGTGGGGACACACGAACACTGAAGCTTTCTTT.